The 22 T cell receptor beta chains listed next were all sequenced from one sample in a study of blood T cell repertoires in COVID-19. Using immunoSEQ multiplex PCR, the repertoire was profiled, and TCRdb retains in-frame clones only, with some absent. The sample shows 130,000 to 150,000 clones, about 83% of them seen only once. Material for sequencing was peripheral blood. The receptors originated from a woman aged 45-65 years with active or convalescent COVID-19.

The CDR3 is CSVEDHEGGPPDTQYF. In nucleotides, the CDR3 is TGCAGCGTTGAAGATCACGAGGGAGGGCCCCCAGATACGCAGTATTTT. This chain uses TRBV29-1 with TRBJ2-3, with 7 bases fitting TRBD2. V dropped 0 bases and J dropped 4; count of bases not matched to a gene: 10. Per the germline V gene, CDR1 is SQVTM and CDR2 is ANQGSEA. The CDR3 sequence is 16 residues long.

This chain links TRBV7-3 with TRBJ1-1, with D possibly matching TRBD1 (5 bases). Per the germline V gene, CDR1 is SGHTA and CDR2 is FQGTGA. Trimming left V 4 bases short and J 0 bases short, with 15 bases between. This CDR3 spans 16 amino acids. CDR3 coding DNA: TGTGCCAGCAGCTCCAAAGCGGGACGGATGAACACTGAAGCTTTCTTT. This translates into CASSSKAGRMNTEAFF. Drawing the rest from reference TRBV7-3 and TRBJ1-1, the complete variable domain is GAGVSQTPSNKVTEKGKYVELRCDPISGHTALYWYRQSLGQGPEFLIYFQGTGAADDSGLPNDRFFAVRPEGSVSTLKIQRTERGDSAVYLCASSSKAGRMNTEAFFGQGTRLTVV.

The CDR3 DNA is TGTGCCAGCAGCTTGGGCCGACAAGTCTCCCCGAACACCGGGGAGCTGTTTTTT. This encodes CASSLGRQVSPNTGELFF. The rearrangement joins TRBV5-4 to TRBJ2-2, with D unresolved. The CDR3 extends over 18 amino acids. V was pared by 0 bases and J by 0 bases, with 15 bases between. Per the germline V gene, CDR1 is SGHNT and CDR2 is YYREEE (reference sequence).

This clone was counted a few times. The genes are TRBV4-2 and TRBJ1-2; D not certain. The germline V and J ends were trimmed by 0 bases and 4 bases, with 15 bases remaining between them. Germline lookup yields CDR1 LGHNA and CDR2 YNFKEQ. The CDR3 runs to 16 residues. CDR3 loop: CASSQDQVLGVYGYTF. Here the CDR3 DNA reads TGTGCCAGCAGCCAAGATCAGGTTTTAGGCGTCTATGGCTACACCTTC.

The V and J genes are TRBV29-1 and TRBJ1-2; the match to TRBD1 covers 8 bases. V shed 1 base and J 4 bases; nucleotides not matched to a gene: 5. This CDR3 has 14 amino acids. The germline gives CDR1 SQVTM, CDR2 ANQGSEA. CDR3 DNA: TGCAGCGTTGAAGGCCCTGACAGGGGCTATGGCTACACCTTC. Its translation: CSVEGPDRGYGYTF.

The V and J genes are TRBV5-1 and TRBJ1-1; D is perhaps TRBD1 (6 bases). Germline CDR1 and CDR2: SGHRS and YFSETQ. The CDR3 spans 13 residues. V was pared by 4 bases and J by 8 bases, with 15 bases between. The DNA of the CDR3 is TGCGCCAGCAGCGCCGGACAGTTTGAGGAAGCTTTCTTT. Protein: CASSAGQFEEAFF.

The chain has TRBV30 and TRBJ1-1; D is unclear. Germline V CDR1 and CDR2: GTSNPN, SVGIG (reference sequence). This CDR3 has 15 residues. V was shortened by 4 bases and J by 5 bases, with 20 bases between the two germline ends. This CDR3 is CAWKSLEGGETEAFF. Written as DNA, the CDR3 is TGTGCCTGGAAGTCCTTGGAGGGCGGGGAGACTGAAGCTTTCTTT.

CDR3 sequence: CASSLLGGQETQYF. In DNA form, the CDR3 reads TGTGCCAGCAGTTTATTAGGCGGGCAAGAGACCCAGTACTTC. This chain links TRBV27 with TRBJ2-5, with D possibly matching TRBD2 (5 bases). Trimming removed 1 base at V and 2 bases at J, with 8 bases between. There are 14 residues in the CDR3. Germline lookup yields CDR1 MNHEY and CDR2 SMNVEV (reference sequence).

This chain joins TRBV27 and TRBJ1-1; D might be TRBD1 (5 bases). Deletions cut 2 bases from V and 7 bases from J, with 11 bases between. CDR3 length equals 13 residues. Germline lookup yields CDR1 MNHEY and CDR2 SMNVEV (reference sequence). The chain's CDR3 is CASSLRQSYEAFF. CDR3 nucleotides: TGTGCCAGCAGTTTAAGACAGTCGTATGAAGCTTTCTTT.

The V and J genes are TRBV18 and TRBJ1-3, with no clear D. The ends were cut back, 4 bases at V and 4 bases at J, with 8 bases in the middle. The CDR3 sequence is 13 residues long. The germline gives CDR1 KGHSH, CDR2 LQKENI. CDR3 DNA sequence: TGTGCCAGCTCACTCTCCCAGGGAAACACCATATATTTT. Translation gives CASSLSQGNTIYF.

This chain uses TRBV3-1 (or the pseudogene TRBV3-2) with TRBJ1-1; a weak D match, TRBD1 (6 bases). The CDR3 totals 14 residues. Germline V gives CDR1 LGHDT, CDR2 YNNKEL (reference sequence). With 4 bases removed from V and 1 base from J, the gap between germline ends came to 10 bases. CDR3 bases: TGTGCCAGCAGCCTCTACAGGGAGAACACTGAAGCTTTCTTT. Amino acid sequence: CASSLYRENTEAFF.

In DNA form, the CDR3 reads TGTGCCAGTGGACAGGGTATCGATGGCTACACCTTC. Its translation is CASGQGIDGYTF. The gene calls are TRBV19 and TRBJ1-2, with 8 bases aligning to TRBD1. V was pared by 8 bases and J by 6 bases, with 5 bases of the junction left unmatched. Germline-derived CDR1 and CDR2 are LNHDA and SQIVND (reference sequence). The CDR3 sequence is 12 residues long.

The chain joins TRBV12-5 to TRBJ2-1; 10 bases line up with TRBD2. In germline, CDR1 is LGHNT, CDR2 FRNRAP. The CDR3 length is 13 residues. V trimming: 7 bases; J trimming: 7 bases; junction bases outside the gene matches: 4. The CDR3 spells CASALAGGNEQFF. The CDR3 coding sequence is TGTGCTAGTGCTTTAGCGGGAGGAAATGAGCAGTTCTTC.

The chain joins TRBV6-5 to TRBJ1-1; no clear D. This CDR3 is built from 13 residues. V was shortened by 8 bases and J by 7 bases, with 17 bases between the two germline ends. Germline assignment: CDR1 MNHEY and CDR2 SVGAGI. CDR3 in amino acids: CASVDFGQLEAFF. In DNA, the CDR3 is TGTGCCAGCGTTGACTTCGGCCAACTTGAAGCTTTCTTT.

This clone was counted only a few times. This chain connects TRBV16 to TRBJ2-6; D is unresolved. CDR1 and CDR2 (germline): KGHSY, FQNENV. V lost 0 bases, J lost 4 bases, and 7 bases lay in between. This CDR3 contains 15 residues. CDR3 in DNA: TGTGCCAGCAGCCAATCGGCCGCAGGGGCCAACGTCCTGACTTTC. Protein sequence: CASSQSAAGANVLTF.

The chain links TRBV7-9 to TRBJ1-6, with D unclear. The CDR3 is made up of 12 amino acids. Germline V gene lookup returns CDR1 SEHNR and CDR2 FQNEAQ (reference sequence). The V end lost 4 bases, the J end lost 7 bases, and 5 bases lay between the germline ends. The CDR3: CASSSFNSPLHF. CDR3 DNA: TGTGCCAGCAGCTCCTTCAATTCACCCCTCCACTTT.

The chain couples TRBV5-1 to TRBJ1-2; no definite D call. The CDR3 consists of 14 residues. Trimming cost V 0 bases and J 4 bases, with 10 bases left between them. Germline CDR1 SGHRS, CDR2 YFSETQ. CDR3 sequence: CASSLDIGGYGYTF. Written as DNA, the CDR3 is TGCGCCAGCAGCTTGGATATAGGCGGCTATGGCTACACCTTC.

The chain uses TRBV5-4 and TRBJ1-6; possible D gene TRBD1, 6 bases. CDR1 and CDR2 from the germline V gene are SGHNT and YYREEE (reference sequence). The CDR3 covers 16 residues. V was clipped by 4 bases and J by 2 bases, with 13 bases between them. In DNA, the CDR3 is TGTGCCAGCAGCCCTGGCAGGGGTGCCTATAATTCACCCCTCCACTTT. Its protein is CASSPGRGAYNSPLHF.

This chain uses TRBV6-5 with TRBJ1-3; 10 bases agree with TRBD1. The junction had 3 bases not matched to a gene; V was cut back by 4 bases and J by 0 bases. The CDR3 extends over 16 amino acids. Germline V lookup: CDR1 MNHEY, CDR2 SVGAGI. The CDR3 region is CASSLTGGRSGNTIYF. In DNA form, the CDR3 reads TGTGCCAGCAGTTTGACAGGGGGCCGCTCTGGAAACACCATATATTTT.

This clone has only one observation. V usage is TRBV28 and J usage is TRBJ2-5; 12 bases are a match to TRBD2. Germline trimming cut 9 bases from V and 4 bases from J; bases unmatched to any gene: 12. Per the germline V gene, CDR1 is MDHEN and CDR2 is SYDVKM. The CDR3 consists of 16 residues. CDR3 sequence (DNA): TGTGCCAGTACGACCCCGACTAGCGGGAGAGGAGAGACCCAGTACTTC. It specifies CASTTPTSGRGETQYF.

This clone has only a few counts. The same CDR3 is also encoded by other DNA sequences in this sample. The CDR3 loop is CASSPTSGYNEQFF. The CDR3 DNA follows: TGTGCCAGCTCACCAACTAGCGGATACAATGAGCAGTTCTTC. The chain recombines TRBV18 with TRBJ2-1, with 8 bases aligning to TRBD2. V lost 2 bases to trimming and J lost 4 bases; unmatched junction nucleotides: 1. The germline gives CDR1 KGHSH, CDR2 LQKENI. This CDR3 spans 14 amino acids.

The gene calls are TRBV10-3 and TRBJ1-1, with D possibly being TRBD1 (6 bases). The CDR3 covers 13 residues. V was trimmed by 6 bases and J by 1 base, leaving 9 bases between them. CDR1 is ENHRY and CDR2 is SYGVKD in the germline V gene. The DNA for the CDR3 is TGTGCCATCAGGGTAGGGGGGAACACTGAAGCTTTCTTT. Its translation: CAIRVGGNTEAFF.